Listed below are T cell receptor beta chains from one sample, sequenced in a study of identical twins. TCRdb itself ran the 5' RACE reads through MiXCR, one entry per CDR3 protein. The sample has roughly 230,000 distinct CDR3 sequences, about 8% seen once; the top ten hold over 2.5%. This sample also appeared in a second study, on yellow fever vaccine responses in identical twins.

The specimen was CD8+ T cells sorted from blood. The source is a woman in her late teens or twenties in good health. Both conserved end residues are part of each CDR3. Each record gives: CDR3 protein, CDR3 DNA, J gene, D gene, CDR3 length, clone size, V gene. D genes are given only for firm matches. Size is omitted from some rows. Given values are once, few, many or a class for expanded clones.

CDR3: CASSPIMQRQSYEQYF
DNA: TGTGCCAGCAGCCCCATCATGCAGCGCCAAAGCTACGAGCAGTACTTC
J: TRBJ2-7
D: .
length: 16
size: few
V: TRBV7-2

CDR3: CASSYDRGLLETQYF
DNA: TGTGCCAGCAGTTACGACAGGGGGCTTTTGGAGACCCAGTACTTC
J: TRBJ2-5
D: TRBD1
length: 15
size: many
V: TRBV6-5

CDR3: CASSLDGTSGGAGEQYF
DNA: TGCGCCAGCAGCTTGGATGGGACTAGCGGGGGGGCCGGCGAGCAGTACTTC
J: TRBJ2-7
D: TRBD2
length: 17
size: .
V: TRBV5-1

CDR3: CASSRSRALFYGYTF
DNA: TGTGCCAGCAGCCGGAGCCGGGCTCTCTTCTATGGCTACACCTTC
J: TRBJ1-2
D: .
length: 15
size: few
V: TRBV27

CDR3: CASGDSREGVYEQYF
DNA: TGTGCCAGCGGCGACTCCAGGGAGGGGGTTTACGAGCAGTACTTC
J: TRBJ2-7
D: .
length: 15
size: few
V: TRBV28

CDR3: CSAPQGSDYNEQFF
DNA: TGCAGTGCCCCACAGGGATCCGACTACAATGAGCAGTTCTTC
J: TRBJ2-1
D: .
length: 14
size: many
V: TRBV20-1

CDR3: CASSLDPSGGRTYNEQFF
DNA: TGTGCCAGCAGCTTAGATCCTAGCGGGGGAAGGACCTACAATGAGCAGTTCTTC
J: TRBJ2-1
D: TRBD2
length: 18
size: few
V: TRBV11-2

CDR3: CASRRGALDQPQHF
DNA: TGTGCCAGCAGGCGCGGGGCCCTCGATCAGCCCCAGCATTTT
J: TRBJ1-5
D: .
length: 14
size: many
V: TRBV27

CDR3: CASSLRGRDYRRVHNYNEQFF
DNA: TGTGCCAGCAGCCTACGCGGGCGGGACTATCGAAGAGTACACAACTACAATGAGCAGTTCTTC
J: TRBJ2-1
D: TRBD2
length: 21
size: .
V: TRBV7-2

CDR3: CAWIHMNTEAFF
DNA: TGTGCCTGGATCCACATGAACACTGAAGCTTTCTTT
J: TRBJ1-1
D: .
length: 12
size: few
V: TRBV30

CDR3: CASSLDRHLVNGYTF
DNA: TGTGCCAGCAGCTTGGACAGGCACCTCGTGAATGGCTACACCTTC
J: TRBJ1-2
D: .
length: 15
size: .
V: TRBV5-5

CDR3: CASSLGGHNEQFF
DNA: TGTGCCAGCAGCTTAGGTGGACACAATGAGCAGTTCTTC
J: TRBJ2-1
D: .
length: 13
size: .
V: TRBV7-8

CDR3: CASSQGEAYEQYF
DNA: TGTGCCAGCAGCCAAGGGGAGGCCTACGAGCAGTACTTC
J: TRBJ2-7
D: .
length: 13
size: .
V: TRBV3-1

CDR3: CASSRAENTEAFF
DNA: TGTGCCAGCAGTCGAGCCGAGAACACTGAAGCTTTCTTT
J: TRBJ1-1
D: .
length: 13
size: .
V: TRBV3-1

CDR3: CASDEAGGYEQYF
DNA: TGTGCCAGCGACGAGGCCGGGGGGTACGAGCAGTACTTC
J: TRBJ2-7
D: TRBD2
length: 13
size: few
V: TRBV7-2

CDR3: CASSQDYGSGGYTF
DNA: TGCGCCAGCAGCCAAGATTATGGGTCGGGTGGCTACACCTTC
J: TRBJ1-2
D: .
length: 14
size: few
V: TRBV4-3

CDR3: CASSSKAGQRGEKLFF
DNA: TGTGCCAGCAGCTCTAAAGCAGGGCAACGTGGTGAAAAACTGTTTTTT
J: TRBJ1-4
D: .
length: 16
size: few
V: TRBV7-6

CDR3: CASSLETGETQYF
DNA: TGTGCCAGCAGCTTGGAGACAGGGGAGACCCAGTACTTC
J: TRBJ2-5
D: TRBD1
length: 13
size: few
V: TRBV5-5

CDR3: CASSSQGAPYNEQFF
DNA: TGTGCCAGCAGCTCCCAGGGGGCCCCCTACAATGAGCAGTTCTTC
J: TRBJ2-1
D: TRBD1
length: 15
size: .
V: TRBV11-2

CDR3: CASSFGPDEQFF
DNA: TGTGCCAGCAGCTTCGGTCCTGATGAGCAGTTCTTC
J: TRBJ2-1
D: .
length: 12
size: many
V: TRBV7-9

CDR3: CASSLGGGEAFF
DNA: TGTGCCAGCAGCTTAGGGGGAGGCGAAGCTTTCTTT
J: TRBJ1-1
D: .
length: 12
size: many
V: TRBV7-9

CDR3: CSVVDGLSTDTQYF
DNA: TGCAGCGTCGTAGACGGACTTAGCACAGATACGCAGTATTTT
J: TRBJ2-3
D: .
length: 14
size: many
V: TRBV29-1

CDR3: CASSLYIGTNKASNQPQHF
DNA: TGTGCCAGCAGCTTGTACATCGGAACAAATAAGGCTAGCAATCAGCCCCAGCATTTT
J: TRBJ1-5
D: .
length: 19
size: .
V: TRBV5-4

CDR3: CSARDGVGTDTQYF
DNA: TGCAGTGCTAGAGACGGGGTTGGCACAGATACGCAGTATTTT
J: TRBJ2-3
D: .
length: 14
size: few
V: TRBV20-1

CDR3: CASTLAGSSYEQYF
DNA: TGTGCCAGCACCCTAGCGGGTTCCTCCTACGAGCAGTACTTC
J: TRBJ2-7
D: TRBD2
length: 14
size: few
V: TRBV7-9

CDR3: CSARDARDRGQFGELFF
DNA: TGCAGTGCTAGAGATGCCCGTGACAGGGGTCAATTCGGGGAGCTGTTTTTT
J: TRBJ2-2
D: TRBD1
length: 17
size: .
V: TRBV20-1

CDR3: CAWSVLSGGELFF
DNA: TGTGCCTGGAGTGTACTGTCCGGCGGGGAGCTGTTTTTT
J: TRBJ2-2
D: .
length: 13
size: few
V: TRBV30

CDR3: CASSPTLAGSPYNEQFF
DNA: TGCGCCAGCAGTCCGACCTTAGCGGGGTCCCCCTACAATGAGCAGTTCTTC
J: TRBJ2-1
D: TRBD2
length: 17
size: many
V: TRBV23-1

CDR3: CASSTTGTVYEQYF
DNA: TGTGCCAGCAGCACGACCGGGACAGTCTACGAGCAGTACTTC
J: TRBJ2-7
D: TRBD1
length: 14
size: .
V: TRBV7-2

CDR3: CASSLIRVNEQFF
DNA: TGTGCCAGCAGCTTAATTCGGGTAAATGAGCAGTTCTTC
J: TRBJ2-1
D: .
length: 13
size: few
V: TRBV7-8

CDR3: CASSYKASGGAGDTQYF
DNA: TGTGCCAGCAGTTACAAGGCTAGCGGGGGGGCCGGAGATACGCAGTATTTT
J: TRBJ2-3
D: TRBD2
length: 17
size: .
V: TRBV6-5

CDR3: CASSSRTGVLNQPQHF
DNA: TGTGCCAGCAGTTCTAGGACAGGGGTGCTAAATCAGCCCCAGCATTTT
J: TRBJ1-5
D: TRBD1
length: 16
size: few
V: TRBV28

CDR3: CASAVGESQPQHF
DNA: TGTGCCAGCGCGGTGGGAGAGAGTCAGCCCCAGCATTTT
J: TRBJ1-5
D: .
length: 13
size: many
V: TRBV12-3/TRBV12-4

CDR3: CASSEGPTRRATDTQYF
DNA: TGTGCCAGCAGCGAAGGGCCAACTCGGAGGGCGACAGATACGCAGTATTTT
J: TRBJ2-3
D: .
length: 17
size: many
V: TRBV4-2

CDR3: CASSEGGSGELFF
DNA: TGTGCCAGCAGTGAAGGTGGGAGTGGGGAGCTGTTTTTT
J: TRBJ2-2
D: .
length: 13
size: .
V: TRBV25-1

CDR3: CASSQDVREISYEQYF
DNA: TGCGCCAGCAGCCAGGACGTAAGGGAGATATCCTACGAGCAGTACTTC
J: TRBJ2-7
D: .
length: 16
size: .
V: TRBV4-3

CDR3: CASREYGTMETQYF
DNA: TGCGCCAGCAGAGAGTATGGGACTATGGAGACCCAGTACTTC
J: TRBJ2-5
D: TRBD2
length: 14
size: .
V: TRBV5-1

CDR3: CASSQTWGCFAF
DNA: TGTGCCAGCAGCCAAACTTGGGGGTGTTTTGCCTTC
J: TRBJ2-7
D: .
length: 12
size: few
V: TRBV7-9

CDR3: CASKQGSNTGELFF
DNA: TGTGCCAGTAAACAGGGGTCGAACACCGGGGAGCTGTTTTTT
J: TRBJ2-2
D: TRBD1
length: 14
size: few
V: TRBV28

CDR3: CASSVDRRGGAGGEQFF
DNA: TGTGCCAGCAGCGTAGATCGTCGCGGGGGGGCCGGCGGTGAGCAGTTCTTC
J: TRBJ2-1
D: TRBD2
length: 17
size: few
V: TRBV9

CDR3: CASSQYPGYEQYF
DNA: TGTGCCAGCAGCCAATACCCGGGCTACGAGCAGTACTTC
J: TRBJ2-7
D: .
length: 13
size: few
V: TRBV14

CDR3: CASSEIREAGELFF
DNA: TGTGCCAGCAGTGAAATTAGGGAGGCGGGGGAGCTGTTTTTT
J: TRBJ2-2
D: .
length: 14
size: many
V: TRBV25-1